One and the same sample provided the 5 T cell receptor beta chains below, sequenced in a study of cytomegalovirus exposure and HLA in healthy donors. Amplification used 60 Vbeta primers and 13 Jbeta primers. Profiled with immunoSEQ multiplex PCR; TCRdb holds only in-frame clones, not every one. The sample carries about 95,000 clones, 82% recorded once. The sequencing input was PBMCs. The receptors stem from a man in his thirties or forties in good health and CMV-seropositive.

The CDR3 is CASSASYEQYF. As DNA, the CDR3 is TGTGCCAGCAGTGCCAGCTACGAGCAGTACTTC. This chain links TRBV6-5 with TRBJ2-7; no definite D call. The V end lost 5 bases, the J end lost 3 bases, and 5 bases lay between the germline ends. CDR3 length: 11 residues. Germline loops: CDR1 MNHEY, CDR2 SVGAGI.

This clone was picked up one time. The V call is TRBV11-2, the J call TRBJ2-7; D is unclear. Germline assignment: CDR1 SGHAT and CDR2 FQNNGV. This CDR3 comprises 16 residues. With 0 bases removed from V and 1 base from J, the gap between germline ends came to 13 bases. CDR3 in DNA: TGTGCCAGCAGCTTAGATCTGAGTATCCAATCCTACGAGCAGTACTTC. Translating gives CASSLDLSIQSYEQYF.

The chain uses TRBV29-1 and TRBJ2-1, with 12 bases aligning to TRBD2. Trimming took 6 bases from V and 7 from J; bases not matched to a gene: 7. The germline CDR1 and CDR2 sequences are SQVTM and ANQGSEA. This CDR3 is 14 amino acids long. Written as DNA, the CDR3 is TGCAGCGTAGTCCCGGGACTAGCGGGTAATGAGCAGTTCTTC. Translation: CSVVPGLAGNEQFF.

V usage is TRBV27 and J usage is TRBJ2-7, with TRBD2 matching 8 bases. The CDR3 spans 17 residues. The V and J ends lost 5 bases and 0 bases, in that order; junction bases with no gene match: 12. The V gene's germline CDR1 is MNHEY and CDR2 SMNVEV (reference sequence). The CDR3 sequence: CASSLRSGRGNSYEQYF. The CDR3 DNA is TGTGCCAGCAGTCTTAGAAGCGGGAGAGGGAACTCCTACGAGCAGTACTTC.

The rearrangement links TRBV7-2 to TRBJ2-7; 9 bases agree with TRBD1. The germline V gene encodes CDR1 SGHTA and CDR2 FQGNSA. After removal of 4 bases from V and 8 bases from J, the junction contained 6 bases not matched to a gene. The CDR3 totals 13 residues. The CDR3 bases are TGTGCCAGCAGCTCCGGGGACAGGGAGCAGCAGTACTTC. Its translation is CASSSGDREQQYF. Using reference TRBV7-2 and TRBJ2-7 for the parts outside the CDR3, the full variable domain is GAGVSQSPSNKVTEKGKDVELRCDPISGHTALYWYRQSLGQGLEFLIYFQGNSAPDKSGLPSDRFSAERTGGSVSTLTIQRTQQEDSAVYLCASSSGDREQQYFGPGTRLTVT.